This T cell receptor (beta chain) was sequenced in a study of T cells in Graves' hyperthyroidism and ophthalmopathy. With duration under 3 months, ophthalmopathy was active: Clinical Activity Score at least 3, NOSPECS at least 4. This clonotype was observed a handful of times. Antigen: not known. The TCR beta CDR3 regions underwent amplification using RNA transcripts as the source. When the TCR CDR3 underwent first-round RT-PCR, the HTBI primer set was used. TCRdb fed the multiplex PCR reads into MiXCR, producing one record per CDR3 protein. The sample yields 360,000 or so distinct CDR3 sequences, approximately 14% seen once. Study-level points and caveats: Ophthalmopathy onset followed model prediction by a median approximately 7 months.

Trimming cost V 3 bases and J 0 bases, with 8 bases left between them. Looked up from germline, CDR1 is LNHDA and CDR2 is SQIVND (reference sequence). The CDR3 is 15 residues long. Sequenced material: blood. The J gene is TRBJ1-4, the V gene TRBV19; D remains unclear. The sequence was obtained from a woman between 55 and 75 years old with Graves' ophthalmopathy. The CDR3 region is CASSITATTNEKLFF. CDR3 DNA: TGTGCCAGTAGTATTACCGCTACAACTAATGAAAAACTGTTTTTT.